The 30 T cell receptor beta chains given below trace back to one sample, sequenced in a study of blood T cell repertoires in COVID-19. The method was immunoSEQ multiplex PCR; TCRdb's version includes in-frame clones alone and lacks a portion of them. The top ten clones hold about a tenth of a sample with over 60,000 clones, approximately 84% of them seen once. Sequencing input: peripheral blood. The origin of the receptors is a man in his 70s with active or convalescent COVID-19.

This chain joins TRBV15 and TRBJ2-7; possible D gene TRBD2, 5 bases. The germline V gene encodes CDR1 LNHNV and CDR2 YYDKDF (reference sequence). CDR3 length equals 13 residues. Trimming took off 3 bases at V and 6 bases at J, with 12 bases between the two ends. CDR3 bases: TGTGCCACCAGCAGGGACCCCCGGGGCGAGCAGTACTTC. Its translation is CATSRDPRGEQYF.

CDR3 bases: TGTGCCAGCAGCACGACAGGGGGGGGCAATCAGCCCCAGCATTTT. This translates into CASSTTGGGNQPQHF. The gene calls are TRBV7-9 and TRBJ1-5; 9 positions match TRBD1. J gave up 2 bases and V 5 bases, and 4 bases lay outside the gene matches. Per germline, CDR1 SEHNR and CDR2 FQNEAQ (reference sequence). This CDR3 region has 15 residues.

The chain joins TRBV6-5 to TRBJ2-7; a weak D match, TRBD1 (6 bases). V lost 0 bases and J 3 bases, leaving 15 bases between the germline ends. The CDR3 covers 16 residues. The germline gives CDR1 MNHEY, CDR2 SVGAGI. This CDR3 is CASSYSRLGGYYEQYF. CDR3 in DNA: TGTGCCAGCAGTTACTCGAGGCTAGGGGGATACTACGAGCAGTACTTC.

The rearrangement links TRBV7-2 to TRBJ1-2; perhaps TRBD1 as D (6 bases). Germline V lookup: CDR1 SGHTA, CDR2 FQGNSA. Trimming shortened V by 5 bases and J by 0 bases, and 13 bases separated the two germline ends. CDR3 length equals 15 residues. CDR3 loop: CASSQGQVANYGYTF. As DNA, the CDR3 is TGTGCCAGCAGCCAGGGGCAGGTAGCTAACTATGGCTACACCTTC.

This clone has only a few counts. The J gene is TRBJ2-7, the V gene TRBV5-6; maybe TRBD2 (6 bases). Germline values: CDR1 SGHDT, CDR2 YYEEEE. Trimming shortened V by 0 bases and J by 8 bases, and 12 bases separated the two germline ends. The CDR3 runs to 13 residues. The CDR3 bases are TGTGCCAGCAGCTTGGGTTGGAGGGCCCAGCAGTACTTC. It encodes CASSLGWRAQQYF.

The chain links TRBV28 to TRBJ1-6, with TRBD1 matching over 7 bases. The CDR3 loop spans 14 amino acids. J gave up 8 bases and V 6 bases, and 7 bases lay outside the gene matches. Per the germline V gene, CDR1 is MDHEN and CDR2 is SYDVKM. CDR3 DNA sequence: TGTGCCAGCAGCCCCCGGGACAGCCATTCACCCCTCCACTTT. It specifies CASSPRDSHSPLHF.

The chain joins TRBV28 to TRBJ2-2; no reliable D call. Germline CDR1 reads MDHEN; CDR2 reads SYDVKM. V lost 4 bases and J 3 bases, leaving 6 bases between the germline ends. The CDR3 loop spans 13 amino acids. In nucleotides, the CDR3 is TGTGCCAGCAGTTCTGTAGACACCGGGGAGCTGTTTTTT. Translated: CASSSVDTGELFF.

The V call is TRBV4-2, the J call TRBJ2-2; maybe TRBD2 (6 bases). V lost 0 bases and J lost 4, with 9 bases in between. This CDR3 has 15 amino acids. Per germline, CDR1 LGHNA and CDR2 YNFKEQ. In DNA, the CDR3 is TGTGCCAGCAGCCAAGATCCAGCGGGCACCGGGGAGCTGTTTTTT. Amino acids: CASSQDPAGTGELFF.

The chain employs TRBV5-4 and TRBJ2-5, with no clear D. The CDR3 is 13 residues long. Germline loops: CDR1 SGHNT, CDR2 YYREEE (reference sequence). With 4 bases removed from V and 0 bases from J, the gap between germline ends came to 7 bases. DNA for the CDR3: TGTGCCAGCAGCCACCGGGACCAAGAGACCCAGTACTTC. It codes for CASSHRDQETQYF.

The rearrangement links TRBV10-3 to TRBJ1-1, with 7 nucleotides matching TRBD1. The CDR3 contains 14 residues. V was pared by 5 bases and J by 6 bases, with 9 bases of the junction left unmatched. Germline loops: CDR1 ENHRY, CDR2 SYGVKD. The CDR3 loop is CAISRTTGVAEAFF. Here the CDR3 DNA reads TGTGCCATCAGTCGAACTACAGGGGTGGCTGAAGCTTTCTTT.

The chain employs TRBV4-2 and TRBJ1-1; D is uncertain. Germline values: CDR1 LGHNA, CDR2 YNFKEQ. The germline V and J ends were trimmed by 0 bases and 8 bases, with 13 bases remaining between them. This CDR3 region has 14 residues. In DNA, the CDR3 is TGTGCCAGCAGCCAAGATACGGGAAGGGCGGAAGCTTTCTTT. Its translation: CASSQDTGRAEAFF.

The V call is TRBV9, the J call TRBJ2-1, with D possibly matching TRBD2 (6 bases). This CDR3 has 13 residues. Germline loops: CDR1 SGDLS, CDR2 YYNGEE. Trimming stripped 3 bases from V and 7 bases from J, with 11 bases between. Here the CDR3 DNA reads TGTGCCAGCAGCGCCCTGGGGAGGAATGAGCAGTTCTTC. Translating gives CASSALGRNEQFF.

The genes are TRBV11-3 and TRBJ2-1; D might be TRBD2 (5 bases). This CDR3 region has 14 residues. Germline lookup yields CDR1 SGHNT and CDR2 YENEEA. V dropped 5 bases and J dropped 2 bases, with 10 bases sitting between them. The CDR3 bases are TGTGCCAGCAGCGTTTCCGGGACCTACAATGAGCAGTTCTTC. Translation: CASSVSGTYNEQFF.

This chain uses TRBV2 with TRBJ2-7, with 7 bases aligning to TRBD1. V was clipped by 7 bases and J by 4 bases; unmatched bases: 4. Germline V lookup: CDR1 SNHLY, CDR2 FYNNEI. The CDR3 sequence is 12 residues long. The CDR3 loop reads CASKDREYEQYF. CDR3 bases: TGTGCCAGCAAAGACAGGGAATACGAGCAGTACTTC.

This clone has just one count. The CDR3 DNA reads TGTGCCAGCAGCGCGGGACTTTTCTACGAGCAGTACTTC. As protein: CASSAGLFYEQYF. J is TRBJ2-7 and V is TRBV7-3; TRBD2 might be the D (6 bases). CDR3 length equals 13 residues. Deletions cut 5 bases from V and 3 bases from J, with 11 bases between. CDR1 is SGHTA, CDR2 FQGTGA, per germline.

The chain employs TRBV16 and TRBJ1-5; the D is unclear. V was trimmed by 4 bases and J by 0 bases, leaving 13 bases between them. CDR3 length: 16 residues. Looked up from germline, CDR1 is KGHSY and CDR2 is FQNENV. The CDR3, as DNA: TGTGCCAGCAGCCGTCTGCGGCCCGATAGCAATCAGCCCCAGCATTTT. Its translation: CASSRLRPDSNQPQHF.

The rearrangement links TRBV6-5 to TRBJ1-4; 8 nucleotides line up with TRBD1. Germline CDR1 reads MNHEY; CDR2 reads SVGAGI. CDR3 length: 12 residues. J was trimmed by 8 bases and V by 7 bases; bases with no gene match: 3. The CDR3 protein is CASTRTGEKLFF. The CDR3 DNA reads TGTGCCAGCACCCGGACAGGGGAAAAACTGTTTTTT.

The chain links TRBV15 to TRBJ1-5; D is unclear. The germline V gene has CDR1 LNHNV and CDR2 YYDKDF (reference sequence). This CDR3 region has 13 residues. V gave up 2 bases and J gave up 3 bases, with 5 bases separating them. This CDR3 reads CATSRTPNQPQHF. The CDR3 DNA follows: TGTGCCACCAGCAGAACACCCAATCAGCCCCAGCATTTT.

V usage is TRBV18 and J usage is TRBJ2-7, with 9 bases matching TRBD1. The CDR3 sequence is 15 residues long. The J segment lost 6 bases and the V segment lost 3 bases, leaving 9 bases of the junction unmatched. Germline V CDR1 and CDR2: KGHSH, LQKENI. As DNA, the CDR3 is TGTGCCAGCTCACCTACAACAGGACAGGGGTCCGAGCAGTACTTC. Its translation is CASSPTTGQGSEQYF.

CDR3 residues: CASSVQGGIATNTEAFF. The DNA of the CDR3 is TGTGCCAGCAGCGTTCAGGGGGGAATCGCGACGAACACTGAAGCTTTCTTT. The chain employs TRBV5-8 and TRBJ1-1; 7 bases agree with TRBD1. The CDR3 consists of 17 residues. V gave up 4 bases and J gave up 1 base; unmatched junction bases: 13. The germline V gene encodes CDR1 SGHTS and CDR2 YDEGEE.

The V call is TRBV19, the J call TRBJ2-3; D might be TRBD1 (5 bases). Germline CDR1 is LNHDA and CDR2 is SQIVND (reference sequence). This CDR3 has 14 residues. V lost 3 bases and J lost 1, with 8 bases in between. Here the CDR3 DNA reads TGTGCCAGTAGTATCAGGGATGGCACAGATACGCAGTATTTT. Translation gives CASSIRDGTDTQYF.

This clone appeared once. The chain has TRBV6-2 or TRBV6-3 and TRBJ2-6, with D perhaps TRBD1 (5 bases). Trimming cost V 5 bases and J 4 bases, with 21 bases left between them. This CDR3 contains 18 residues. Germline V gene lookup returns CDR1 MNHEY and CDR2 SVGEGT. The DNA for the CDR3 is TGTGCCAGCAGTAGAGGACATAGGGGCCGCATGGGGGCCAACGTCCTGACTTTC. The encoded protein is CASSRGHRGRMGANVLTF.

CDR3 protein: CSSHGLRDEQFF. CDR3 sequence (DNA): TGCAGCTCGCATGGGCTCAGGGATGAGCAGTTCTTC. This rearrangement joins TRBV29-1 to TRBJ2-1; possible D gene TRBD1, 5 bases. The V end lost 8 bases, the J end lost 8 bases, and 16 bases lay between the germline ends. Germline V CDR1 and CDR2: SQVTM, ANQGSEA. There are 12 residues in the CDR3.

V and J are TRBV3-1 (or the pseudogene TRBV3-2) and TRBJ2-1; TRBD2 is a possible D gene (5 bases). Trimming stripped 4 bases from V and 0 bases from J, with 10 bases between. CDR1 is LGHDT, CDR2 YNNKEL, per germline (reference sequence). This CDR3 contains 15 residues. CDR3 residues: CASSPTRDSYNEQFF. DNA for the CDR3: TGTGCCAGCAGCCCCACGAGGGACTCCTACAATGAGCAGTTCTTC.

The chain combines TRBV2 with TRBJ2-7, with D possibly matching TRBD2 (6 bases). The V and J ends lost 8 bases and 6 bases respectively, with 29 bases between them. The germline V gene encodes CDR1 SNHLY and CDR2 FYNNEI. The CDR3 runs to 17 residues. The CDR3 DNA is TGTGCCAGCCAAATAGATGCCGGGACCCGAAGGAGGGGCGAGCAGTACTTC. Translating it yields CASQIDAGTRRRGEQYF.

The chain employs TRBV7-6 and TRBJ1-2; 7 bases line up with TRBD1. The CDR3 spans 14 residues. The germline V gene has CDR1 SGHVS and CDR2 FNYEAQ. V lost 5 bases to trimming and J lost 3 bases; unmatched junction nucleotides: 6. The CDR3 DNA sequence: TGTGCCAGCAGCCAAACCAGGGGGGACTATGGCTACACCTTC. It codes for CASSQTRGDYGYTF.

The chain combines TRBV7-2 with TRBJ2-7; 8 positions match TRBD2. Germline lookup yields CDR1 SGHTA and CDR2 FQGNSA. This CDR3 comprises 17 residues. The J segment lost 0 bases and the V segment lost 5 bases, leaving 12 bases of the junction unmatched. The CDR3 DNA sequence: TGTGCCAGCAGCCTTAATCTGGCGGGAGGTTTCTCCTACGAGCAGTACTTC. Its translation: CASSLNLAGGFSYEQYF.

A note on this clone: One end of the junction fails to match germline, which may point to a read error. CDR3 nucleotides: TGTGCCAGCAGCTACTCTCGACAGGGTCTCGCCTTC. Amino acids: CASSYSRQGLAF. This chain uses TRBV5-4 with TRBJ1-2; 7 nucleotides align to TRBD1. CDR1 is SGHNT and CDR2 is YYREEE in the germline V gene (reference sequence). The CDR3 sequence is 12 residues long. Variable domain in full (rest from reference TRBV5-4 and TRBJ1-2): ETGVTQSPTHLIKTRGQQVTLRCSSQSGHNTVSWYQQALGQGPQFIFQYYREEENGRGNFPPRFSGLQFPNYSSELNVNALELDDSALYLCASSYSRQGLAFGSGTRLTVV.

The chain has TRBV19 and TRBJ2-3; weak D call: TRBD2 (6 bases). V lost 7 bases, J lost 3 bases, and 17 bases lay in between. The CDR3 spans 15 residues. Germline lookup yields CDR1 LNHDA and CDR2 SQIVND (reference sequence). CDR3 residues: CASTLGGATTDTQYF. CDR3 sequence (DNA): TGTGCCAGTACCTTGGGAGGAGCCACAACAGATACGCAGTATTTT.

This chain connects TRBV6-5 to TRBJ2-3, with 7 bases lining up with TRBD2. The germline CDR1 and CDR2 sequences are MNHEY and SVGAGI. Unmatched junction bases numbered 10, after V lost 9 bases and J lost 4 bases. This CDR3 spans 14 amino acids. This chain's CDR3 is CASRSLAFADTQYF. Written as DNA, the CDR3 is TGTGCCAGTCGATCACTAGCGTTCGCAGATACGCAGTATTTT.